The 9 T cell receptor beta chains listed next were all sequenced from one sample in a study of cytotoxic CD8 clonotypes in ibrutinib-treated CLL. This table comes from immunoSEQ multiplex PCR, and its TCRdb copy is limited to in-frame clones, with some not included. This table has 100,000 to 150,000 clones, approximately 85% appearing once. Sequenced here: PBMCs, sampled after 24 months of ibrutinib treatment. These receptors all come from a human donor with chronic lymphocytic leukemia.

The V call is TRBV29-1, the J call TRBJ1-1, with D maybe TRBD1 (5 bases). Trimming took off 5 bases at V and 5 bases at J, with 15 bases between the two ends. The CDR3 is made up of 13 amino acids. The V gene's germline CDR1 is SQVTM and CDR2 ANQGSEA. The CDR3 bases are TGCAGCGTTACGGGAGACAGCCAGACTGAAGCTTTCTTT. Translating it yields CSVTGDSQTEAFF. The whole variable domain, filled in from reference TRBV29-1 and TRBJ1-1, reads SAVISQKPSRDICQRGTSLTIQCQVDSQVTMMFWYRQQPGQSLTLIATANQGSEATYESGFVIDKFPISRPNLTFSTLTVSNMSPEDSSIYLCSVTGDSQTEAFFGQGTRLTVV.

The chain is built from TRBV18 and TRBJ1-1, with TRBD1 matching over 10 bases. This CDR3 has 17 amino acids. Germline V gene sequence: CDR1 KGHSH, CDR2 LQKENI. Unmatched junction bases numbered 13, after V lost 3 bases and J lost 6 bases. CDR3 protein: CASSPLGTGDTIAEAFF. CDR3 nucleotides: TGTGCCAGCTCACCCCTCGGGACAGGGGATACGATAGCTGAAGCTTTCTTT.

The chain couples TRBV6-1 to TRBJ1-4; D gene ambiguous. The germline CDR1 and CDR2 sequences are MNHNS and SASEGT. This CDR3 comprises 14 residues. V lost 3 bases and J 5 bases, leaving 10 bases between the germline ends. In DNA, the CDR3 is TGTGCCAGCAGTGATAACAGAGCGAATGAAAAACTGTTTTTT. The encoded protein is CASSDNRANEKLFF.

The rearrangement joins TRBV20-1 to TRBJ2-3, with D hard to call. V was shortened by 7 bases and J by 5 bases, with 7 bases between the two germline ends. Germline V gene sequence: CDR1 DFQATT, CDR2 SNEGSKA (reference sequence). The CDR3 contains 10 residues. The CDR3 nucleotides read TGCAGTGTCACTAAAGATACGCAGTATTTT. This codes for CSVTKDTQYF.

The chain joins TRBV28 to TRBJ2-1; a possible D gene is TRBD2 (6 bases). CDR3 length: 15 residues. V was shortened by 5 bases and J by 6 bases, with 17 bases between the two germline ends. Germline V gene sequence: CDR1 MDHEN, CDR2 SYDVKM. The CDR3 nucleotides read TGTGCCAGCAGTGGGACCGGGACTGGGCGCAATGAGCAGTTCTTC. It is translated as CASSGTGTGRNEQFF. The full variable domain, in which reference TRBV28 and TRBJ2-1 provide the parts outside the CDR3, is DVKVTQSSRYLVKRTGEKVFLECVQDMDHENMFWYRQDPGLGLRLIYFSYDVKMKEKGDIPEGYSVSREKKERFSLILESASTNQTSMYLCASSGTGTGRNEQFFGPGTRLTVL.

The chain's CDR3 is CASSAGRGGAEAFF. DNA for the CDR3: TGTGCCAGCAGCGCCGGGCGTGGGGGTGCTGAAGCTTTCTTT. The rearrangement joins TRBV7-3 to TRBJ1-1; tentatively, D is TRBD1 (5 bases). The CDR3 runs 14 residues. V was clipped by 5 bases and J by 6 bases, with 16 bases between them. Looked up from germline, CDR1 is SGHTA and CDR2 is FQGTGA.

The V gene is TRBV2, the J gene TRBJ1-1; no clear D. Germline V gene sequence: CDR1 SNHLY, CDR2 FYNNEI. V was cut by 4 bases and J by 2 bases, with 8 bases left in between. The CDR3 contains 13 residues. For the CDR3, the DNA is TGTGCCAGCAGTGTGGAGGAAAACACTGAAGCTTTCTTT. It is translated as CASSVEENTEAFF.

V and J are TRBV28 and TRBJ2-1; no reliable D call. CDR3 length: 12 residues. Germline CDR1 reads MDHEN; CDR2 reads SYDVKM. V was cut by 6 bases and J by 12 bases, with 15 bases left in between. CDR3 sequence (DNA): TGTGCCAGCAGATCCACTGGCATGGGGCAGTTCTTC. Translated, it gives CASRSTGMGQFF.

The chain carries TRBV2 and TRBJ2-1; no reliable D call. Trimming took 7 bases from V and 0 from J, leaving 13 bases between them. The CDR3 length is 15 residues. Germline V lookup: CDR1 SNHLY, CDR2 FYNNEI. The CDR3 here is CASTPGLRSYNEQFF. The CDR3 DNA sequence: TGTGCCAGCACCCCGGGCCTCCGCTCCTACAATGAGCAGTTCTTC.